This T cell receptor (beta chain) appears in the sequencing data of a study of T-cell memory formation after mild COVID-19. TCRdb analysed the 5' RACE reads with MiXCR anew, one entry per CDR3 protein. Among 450,000 to 650,000 distinct CDR3 sequences listed, roughly 20% were seen once. The CDR3 covers 15 residues. Germline V gives CDR1 SSHAT, CDR2 FNYEAQ (reference sequence). In regard to this clonotype: Its antigen is still unknown. At one end the junction does not follow the germline gene, possibly because of a read error.

Overall study findings and caveats: Contracting clones from day 15 to 85 had balanced CD4/CD8; later expanders favoured CD4+.

The sample taken for sequencing was PBMCs or a T cell subset sorted from them (not recorded which). The gene calls are TRBV7-7 and TRBJ2-3, with TRBD2 matching 10 bases. The receptor comes from an adult woman who had mild COVID-19 (a few samples of this study predate the infection). Cell type and time point are not known. The CDR3 loop reads CASSGGVGNTDTQYF. The CDR3 DNA sequence: TGTGCTAGCAGCGGGGGGGTGGGGAACACAGATACGCAGTATTTT.